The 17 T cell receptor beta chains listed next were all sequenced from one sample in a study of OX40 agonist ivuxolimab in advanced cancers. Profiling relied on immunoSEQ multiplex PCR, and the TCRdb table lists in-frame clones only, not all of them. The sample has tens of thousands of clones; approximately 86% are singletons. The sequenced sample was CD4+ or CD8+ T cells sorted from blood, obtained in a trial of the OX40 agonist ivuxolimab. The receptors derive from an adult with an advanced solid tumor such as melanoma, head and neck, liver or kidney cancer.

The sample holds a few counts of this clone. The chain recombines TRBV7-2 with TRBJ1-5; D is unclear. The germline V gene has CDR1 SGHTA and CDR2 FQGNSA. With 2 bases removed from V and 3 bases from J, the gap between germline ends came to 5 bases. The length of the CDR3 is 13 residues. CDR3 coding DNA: TGTGCCAGCAGCTTATCTTTCAATCAGCCCCAGCATTTT. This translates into CASSLSFNQPQHF.

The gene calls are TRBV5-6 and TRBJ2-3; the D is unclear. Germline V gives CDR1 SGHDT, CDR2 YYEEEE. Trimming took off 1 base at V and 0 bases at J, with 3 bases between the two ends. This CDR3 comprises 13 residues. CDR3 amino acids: CASSLTSTDTQYF. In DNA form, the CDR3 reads TGTGCCAGCAGCTTGACTAGCACAGATACGCAGTATTTT.

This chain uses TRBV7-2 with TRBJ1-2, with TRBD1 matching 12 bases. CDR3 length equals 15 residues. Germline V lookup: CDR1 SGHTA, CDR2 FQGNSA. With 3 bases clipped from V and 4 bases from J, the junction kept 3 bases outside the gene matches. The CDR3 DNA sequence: TGTGCCAGCAGCTTGGGACAGGGGGCAAGCTATGGCTACACCTTC. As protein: CASSLGQGASYGYTF.

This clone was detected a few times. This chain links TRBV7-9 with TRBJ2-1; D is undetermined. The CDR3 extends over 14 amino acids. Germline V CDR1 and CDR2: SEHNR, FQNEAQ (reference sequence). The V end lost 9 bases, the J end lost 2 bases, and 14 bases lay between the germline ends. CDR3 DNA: TGTGCCAGTCGGGCGCAAGGGACCTACAATGAGCAGTTCTTC. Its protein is CASRAQGTYNEQFF.

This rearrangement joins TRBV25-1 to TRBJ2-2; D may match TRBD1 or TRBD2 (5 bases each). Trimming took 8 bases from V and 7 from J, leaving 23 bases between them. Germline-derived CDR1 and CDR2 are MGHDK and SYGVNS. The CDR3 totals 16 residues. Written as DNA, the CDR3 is TGTGCCAGCTCGAGAATAAGAGGGGACGAGGGCGGGGAGCTGTTTTTT. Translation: CASSRIRGDEGGELFF. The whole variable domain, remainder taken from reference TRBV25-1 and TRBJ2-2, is EADIYQTPRYLVIGTGKKITLECSQTMGHDKMYWYQQDPGMELHLIHYSYGVNSTEKGDLSSESTVSRIRTEHFPLTLESARPSHTSQYLCASSRIRGDEGGELFFGEGSRLTVL.

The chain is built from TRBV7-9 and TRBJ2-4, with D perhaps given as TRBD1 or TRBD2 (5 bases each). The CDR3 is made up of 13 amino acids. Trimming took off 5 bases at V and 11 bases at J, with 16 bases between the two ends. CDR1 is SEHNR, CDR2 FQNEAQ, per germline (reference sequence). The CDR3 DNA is TGTGCCAGCAGCCTGGGACCACTATCCGTTCAGTACTTC. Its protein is CASSLGPLSVQYF.

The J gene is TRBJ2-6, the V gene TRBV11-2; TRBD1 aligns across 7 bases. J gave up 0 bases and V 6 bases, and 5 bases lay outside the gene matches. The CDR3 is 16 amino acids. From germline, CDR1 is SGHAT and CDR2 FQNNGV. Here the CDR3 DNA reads TGTGCCAGCAGGGGACAGTCCGTCTCTGGGGCCAACGTCCTGACTTTC. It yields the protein CASRGQSVSGANVLTF.

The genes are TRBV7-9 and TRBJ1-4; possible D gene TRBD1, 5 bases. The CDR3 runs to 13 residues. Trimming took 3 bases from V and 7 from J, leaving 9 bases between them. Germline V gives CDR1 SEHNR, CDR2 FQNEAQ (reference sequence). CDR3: CASSFMGGEKLFF. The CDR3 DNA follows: TGTGCCAGCAGCTTTATGGGGGGTGAAAAACTGTTTTTT.

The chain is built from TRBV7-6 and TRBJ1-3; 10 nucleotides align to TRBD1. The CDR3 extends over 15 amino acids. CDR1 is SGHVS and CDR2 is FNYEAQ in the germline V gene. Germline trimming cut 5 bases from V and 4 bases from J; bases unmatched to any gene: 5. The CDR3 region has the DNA TGTGCCAGCAGCCCCGGGACAGGGGTGGGAAACACCATATATTTT. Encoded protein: CASSPGTGVGNTIYF.

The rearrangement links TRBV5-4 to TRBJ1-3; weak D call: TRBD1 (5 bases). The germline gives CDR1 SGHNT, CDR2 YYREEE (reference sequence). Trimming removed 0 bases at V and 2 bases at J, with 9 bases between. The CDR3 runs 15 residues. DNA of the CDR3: TGTGCCAGCAGCTTGGGAGGGGCCACTGGAAACACCATATATTTT. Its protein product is CASSLGGATGNTIYF.

The CDR3 loop is CASSEGQWNSPLHF. CDR3 DNA: TGTGCCAGCAGCGAGGGACAGTGGAATTCACCCCTCCACTTT. The rearrangement uses TRBV7-9 and TRBJ1-6, with 7 nucleotides matching TRBD1. The V gene's germline CDR1 is SEHNR and CDR2 FQNEAQ (reference sequence). The CDR3 totals 14 residues. The V gene end was trimmed by 5 bases and the J gene end by 7 bases; junction bases not matched to a gene: 5.

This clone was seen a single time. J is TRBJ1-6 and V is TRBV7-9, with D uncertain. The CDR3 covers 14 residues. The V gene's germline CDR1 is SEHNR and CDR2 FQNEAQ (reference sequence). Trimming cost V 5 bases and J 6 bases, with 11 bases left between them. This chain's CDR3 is CASSPGGGNSPLHF. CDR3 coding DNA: TGTGCCAGCAGCCCCGGAGGCGGTAATTCACCCCTCCACTTT.

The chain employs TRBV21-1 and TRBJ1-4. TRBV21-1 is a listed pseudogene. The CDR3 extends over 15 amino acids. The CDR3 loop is CASSKGWGAREKLFF. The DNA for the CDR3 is TGTGCCAGCAGCAAAGGGTGGGGGGCGCGTGAAAAACTGTTTTTT.

CDR3 residues: CANGLGQRVSEQYF. The CDR3 bases are TGTGCCAACGGCTTAGGACAAAGGGTATCCGAGCAGTACTTC. The rearrangement joins TRBV11-2 to TRBJ2-7, with a weak D call TRBD1 (5 bases). The CDR3 spans 14 residues. V was cut by 10 bases and J by 6 bases, with 22 bases left in between. Germline assignment: CDR1 SGHAT and CDR2 FQNNGV.

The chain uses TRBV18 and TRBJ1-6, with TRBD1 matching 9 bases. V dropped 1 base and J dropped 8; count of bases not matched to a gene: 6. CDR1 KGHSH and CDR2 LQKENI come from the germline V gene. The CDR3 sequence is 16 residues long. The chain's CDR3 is CASSPLGTGRDSPLHF. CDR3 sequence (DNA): TGTGCCAGCTCACCACTTGGGACAGGGAGAGATTCACCCCTCCACTTT.

CDR3 residues: CASSPGQDRGGYTF. In DNA, the CDR3 is TGCGCCAGCAGCCCAGGGCAGGACAGAGGTGGCTACACCTTC. J is TRBJ1-2 and V is TRBV4-3, with TRBD1 as a possible D gene (6 bases). The CDR3 contains 14 residues. Trimming pared 4 bases from V and 7 bases from J, leaving 16 bases between. The germline V gene has CDR1 LGHNA and CDR2 YSLEER.

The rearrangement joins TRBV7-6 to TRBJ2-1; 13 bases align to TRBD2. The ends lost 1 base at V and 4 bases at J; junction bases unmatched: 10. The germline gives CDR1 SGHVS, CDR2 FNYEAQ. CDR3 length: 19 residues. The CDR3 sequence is CASSLVTGLAGQVYNEQFF. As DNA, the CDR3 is TGTGCCAGCAGCTTAGTAACGGGACTAGCGGGACAGGTTTACAATGAGCAGTTCTTC.